One and the same sample provided the 14 T cell receptor beta chains below, sequenced in a study of T-cell reconstitution after alpha-beta-depleted transplantation in children. The authors prepared the TCRbeta library with unique molecular identifiers. TCRdb passed the PCR reads through MiXCR, listing each CDR3 protein once. The sample has around 600,000 distinct CDR3 sequences; about 23% are singletons. The material sequenced was PBMCs, mostly from graft donor cells, taken 360 days after TCRalphabeta/CD19-depleted stem cell transplant. The source is a boy in the first two years of life who had a stem cell transplant for acute myeloid leukemia, so the T cells may come from the graft donor.

This clonotype was detected a few times. The V call is TRBV6-1, the J call TRBJ2-3; no clear D. The germline gives CDR1 MNHNS, CDR2 SASEGT. The CDR3 runs to 13 residues. The V end was cut by 7 bases, the J end by 1 base, with 9 bases between. The CDR3 loop is CASMGGGTDTQYF. The CDR3 bases are TGTGCCAGCATGGGCGGAGGCACAGATACGCAGTATTTT.

The chain couples TRBV5-4 to TRBJ1-2; D might be TRBD1 (6 bases). The germline CDR1 and CDR2 sequences are SGHNT and YYREEE (reference sequence). Trimming took off 1 base at V and 1 base at J, with 11 bases between the two ends. The CDR3 is 15 residues long. CDR3: CASSLWDTVNYGYTF. The CDR3, as DNA: TGTGCCAGCAGCTTGTGGGACACCGTTAACTATGGCTACACCTTC.

This chain uses TRBV20-1 with TRBJ2-3, with D perhaps TRBD1 or TRBD2 (5 bases each). Trimming shortened V by 6 bases and J by 1 base, and 17 bases separated the two germline ends. This CDR3 is 15 amino acids long. Germline V gene data show CDR1 as DFQATT and CDR2 as SNEGSKA (reference sequence). CDR3 nucleotide sequence: TGCAGTGCCAGGGAACCAGCGAGGGGCACAGATACGCAGTATTTT. Its protein is CSAREPARGTDTQYF.

This clonotype appeared many times. This chain links TRBV15 with TRBJ2-4; perhaps D is TRBD1 or TRBD2 (5 bases each). The CDR3 is 17 amino acids. The germline V gene encodes CDR1 LNHNV and CDR2 YYDKDF (reference sequence). V lost 5 bases and J lost 2, with 19 bases in between. The CDR3 region is CATSQPGHSLPKNIQYF. CDR3 DNA sequence: TGTGCCACCAGCCAGCCGGGGCATTCCCTGCCCAAAAACATTCAGTACTTC.

This clonotype was recorded many times. The gene calls are TRBV20-1 and TRBJ2-5, with 9 nucleotides matching TRBD2. Germline CDR1 is DFQATT and CDR2 is SNEGSKA (reference sequence). J lost 5 bases, V lost 0 bases, and 16 bases had no gene match. The CDR3 contains 18 residues. The CDR3 reads CSARDLRLAGIPGETQYF. The CDR3 nucleotides read TGCAGTGCTAGAGATTTGAGGCTAGCGGGGATACCTGGGGAGACCCAGTACTTC.

This clonotype was seen only a few times. This chain's CDR3 is CASSLDGGASTDTQYF. The CDR3, as DNA: TGTGCCAGCAGCTTAGATGGGGGGGCTAGCACAGATACGCAGTATTTT. The V gene is TRBV7-3, the J gene TRBJ2-3; TRBD2 is a possible D gene (7 bases). This CDR3 is 16 amino acids long. Germline V lookup: CDR1 SGHTA, CDR2 FQGTGA. Deletions cut 2 bases from V and 0 bases from J, with 12 bases between.

In this sample, this clonotype turned up many times. J is TRBJ1-2 and V is TRBV27; 9 bases are shared with TRBD1. This CDR3 has 14 residues. The germline V gene encodes CDR1 MNHEY and CDR2 SMNVEV (reference sequence). J was trimmed by 8 bases and V by 7 bases; bases with no gene match: 11. CDR3 sequence (DNA): TGTGCCAGCACCTCCCGGGGACAGGGCGGGGGCTACACCTTC. As protein: CASTSRGQGGGYTF.

The chain employs TRBV9 and TRBJ2-1; D is ambiguous. The CDR3 has 15 amino acids. V lost 0 bases and J 0 bases, leaving 7 bases between the germline ends. The germline gives CDR1 SGDLS, CDR2 YYNGEE. The CDR3 bases are TGTGCCAGCAGCGTAGACCCAGGCTCCTACAATGAGCAGTTCTTC. It is translated as CASSVDPGSYNEQFF.

This clonotype has ten or more counts. V gene TRBV29-1 combines with J gene TRBJ2-7; possible D gene TRBD1, 5 bases. Germline V CDR1 and CDR2: SQVTM, ANQGSEA. Trimming stripped 4 bases from V and 2 bases from J, with 9 bases between. This CDR3 region has 12 residues. CDR3 amino acids: CSVARGPYEQYF. DNA for the CDR3: TGCAGCGTTGCAAGGGGTCCCTACGAGCAGTACTTC.

This clonotype occurred many times. The chain has TRBV7-3 and TRBJ2-1; D is perhaps TRBD1 (6 bases). Looked up from germline, CDR1 is SGHTA and CDR2 is FQGTGA. The CDR3 consists of 13 residues. The V and J ends lost 4 bases and 8 bases respectively, with 12 bases between them. The CDR3 spells CASSSNPGDEQFF. The CDR3 DNA is TGTGCCAGCAGCTCGAACCCAGGGGATGAGCAGTTCTTC.

J is TRBJ2-1 and V is TRBV28; 9 nucleotides match TRBD2. The germline gives CDR1 MDHEN, CDR2 SYDVKM. V gave up 2 bases and J gave up 7 bases; unmatched junction bases: 9. The CDR3 is made up of 16 amino acids. The DNA of the CDR3 is TGTGCCAGCAGTTTAACGGGACTAGCAATGGGTAATGAGCAGTTCTTC. It encodes CASSLTGLAMGNEQFF.

This clonotype was found many times. The CDR3 sequence: CASMRQKYEQYF. The CDR3 nucleotides are TGTGCCAGCATGCGACAAAAGTACGAGCAGTACTTC. The rearrangement uses TRBV6-2 or TRBV6-3 and TRBJ2-7, with D hard to call. The germline CDR1 and CDR2 sequences are MNHEY and SVGEGT. The length of the CDR3 is 12 residues. V dropped 7 bases and J dropped 4 bases, with 11 bases sitting between them.

The table lists this clonotype with many counts. This chain uses TRBV12-3 or TRBV12-4 with TRBJ2-3; 10 bases fit TRBD2. The junction had 2 bases not matched to a gene; V was cut back by 6 bases and J by 5 bases. This CDR3 has 13 residues. Here the CDR3 DNA reads TGTGCCAGCAGCCGGACTAGCGGAGATACGCAGTATTTT. Its protein product is CASSRTSGDTQYF.

This chain uses TRBV25-1 with TRBJ2-7; TRBD2 is a possible D gene (6 bases). The CDR3 spans 16 residues. Germline V gene sequence: CDR1 MGHDK, CDR2 SYGVNS. V lost 2 bases and J 4 bases, leaving 18 bases between the germline ends. DNA for the CDR3: TGTGCCAGCAGTGAAGGCTTGGGAGGAGGACGTTACGAGCAGTACTTC. Residues: CASSEGLGGGRYEQYF.